This T cell receptor beta chain was captured by sequencing in a study of blood T cell repertoires in COVID-19. Assay used: immunoSEQ multiplex PCR; TCRdb lists only in-frame clones, some missing. The data contain more than 85,000 clones, roughly 75% of them singletons. This clone was observed a few times. The length of the CDR3 is 17 residues. CDR1 MGHRA and CDR2 YSYEKL come from the germline V gene. Trimming stripped 0 bases from V and 6 bases from J, with 15 bases between. The chain couples TRBV4-1 to TRBJ1-6; D ambiguous. This TCR was recovered from a human donor in a cohort sampled during active or convalescent COVID-19. Sequenced input: peripheral blood. DNA of the CDR3: TGCGCCAGCAGCCAAGAATGGCTTGACATTATTAATTCACCCCTCCACTTT. Translation gives CASSQEWLDIINSPLHF.